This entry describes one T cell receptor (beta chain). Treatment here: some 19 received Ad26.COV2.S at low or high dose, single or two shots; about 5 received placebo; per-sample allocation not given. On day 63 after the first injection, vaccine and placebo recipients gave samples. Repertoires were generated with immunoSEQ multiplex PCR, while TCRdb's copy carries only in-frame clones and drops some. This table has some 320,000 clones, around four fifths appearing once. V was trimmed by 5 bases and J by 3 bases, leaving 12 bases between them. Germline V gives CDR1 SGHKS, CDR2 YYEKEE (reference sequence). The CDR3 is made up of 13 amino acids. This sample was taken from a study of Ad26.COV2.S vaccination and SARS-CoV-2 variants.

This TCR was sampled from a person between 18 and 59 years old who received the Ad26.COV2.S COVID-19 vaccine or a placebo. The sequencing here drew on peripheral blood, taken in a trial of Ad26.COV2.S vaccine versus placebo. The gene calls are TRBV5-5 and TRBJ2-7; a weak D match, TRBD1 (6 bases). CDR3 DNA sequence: TGTGCCAGCAGTTCAGGGGTGGGCTACGAGCAGTACTTC. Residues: CASSSGVGYEQYF.